Listed here are 17 T cell receptor beta chains from one sample, sequenced in a study of blood T cells in healthy people across ages. Using a J-beta primer mix together with a sample-barcoded 5' primer, a second PCR was run for 7 to 11 cycles. MiXCR, applied by TCRdb to the 5' RACE reads, yields one record per CDR3 protein. The profile covers some 900,000 distinct CDR3 sequences, with 48% appearing a single time and about an eighth taken by the ten largest. The sample taken for sequencing was blood. The receptors here all came from a man between 25 and 39 years old in good health.

The chain is built from TRBV10-3 and TRBJ2-6, with D uncertain. Germline CDR1 reads ENHRY; CDR2 reads SYGVKD. The CDR3 is made up of 15 amino acids. Trimming pared 2 bases from V and 0 bases from J, leaving 5 bases between. The CDR3 nucleotides are TGTGCCATCAGTGAGGGGTTCTCTGGGGCCAACGTCCTGACTTTC. Translating it yields CAISEGFSGANVLTF.

This sequence joins TRBV25-1 and TRBJ2-2; D is possibly TRBD1 or TRBD2 (5 bases each). The CDR3 loop spans 15 amino acids. V lost 10 bases and J 4 bases, leaving 19 bases between the germline ends. Germline values: CDR1 MGHDK, CDR2 SYGVNS. CDR3 amino acids: CATSLSGGFTGELFF. Written as DNA, the CDR3 is TGTGCCACCTCTTTGAGTGGGGGTTTCACCGGGGAGCTGTTTTTT.

The chain combines TRBV7-9 with TRBJ2-5, with D possibly matching TRBD1 (5 bases). V was shortened by 5 bases and J by 1 base, with 23 bases between the two germline ends. The germline V gene encodes CDR1 SEHNR and CDR2 FQNEAQ (reference sequence). CDR3 length: 18 residues. This chain's CDR3 is CASSPRISRTSVQETQYF. The DNA for the CDR3 is TGTGCCAGCAGCCCCCGAATCTCCCGGACAAGTGTCCAAGAGACCCAGTACTTC.

The chain is built from TRBV25-1 and TRBJ2-5; D is unresolved. Germline V gene lookup returns CDR1 MGHDK and CDR2 SYGVNS. V lost 6 bases to trimming and J lost 2 bases, with 13 bases between them. The CDR3 consists of 14 residues. The CDR3, as DNA: TGTGCCAGCAGCCACCCGGTCGCTCAAGAGACCCAGTACTTC. Translation gives CASSHPVAQETQYF.

This clonotype came up once. The chain uses TRBV9 and TRBJ1-4, with 7 positions matching TRBD1. The CDR3 length is 16 residues. CDR1 and CDR2 (germline): SGDLS, YYNGEE. V lost 2 bases to trimming and J lost 7 bases; unmatched junction nucleotides: 11. The CDR3 region has the DNA TGTGCCAGCAGCGTTGATCCGACAGGGAGAGGTGAAAAACTGTTTTTT. Its protein is CASSVDPTGRGEKLFF.

This clonotype appeared once. This sequence joins TRBV11-2 and TRBJ1-2; no firm D call. Deletions cut 0 bases from V and 4 bases from J, with 12 bases between. CDR1 is SGHAT and CDR2 is FQNNGV in the germline V gene. This CDR3 has 15 residues. CDR3 bases: TGTGCCAGCAGCTTAGATGGGCCCCTTGGCTATGGCTACACCTTC. This sequence encodes CASSLDGPLGYGYTF.

The gene calls are TRBV28 and TRBJ1-4; 7 positions match TRBD1. Per the germline V gene, CDR1 is MDHEN and CDR2 is SYDVKM. With V trimmed by 6 bases and J by 8 bases, 9 bases remained unmatched. This CDR3 has 14 residues. The CDR3 protein is CASRPQGGREKLFF. In DNA, the CDR3 is TGTGCCAGCAGACCTCAGGGGGGGAGAGAAAAACTGTTTTTT.

The chain couples TRBV7-9 to TRBJ1-2, with D uncertain. Between the trimmed V and J ends, which lost 0 bases and 5 bases, there was a span of 10 bases. Looked up from germline, CDR1 is SEHNR and CDR2 is FQNEAQ (reference sequence). CDR3 length equals 14 residues. The CDR3 loop reads CASSLAWENYGYTF. The CDR3, as DNA: TGTGCCAGCAGCTTAGCGTGGGAGAATTATGGCTACACCTTC.

The chain links TRBV10-3 to TRBJ2-1; 7 nucleotides align to TRBD1. Germline CDR1 ENHRY, CDR2 SYGVKD. Unmatched junction bases numbered 9, after V lost 4 bases and J lost 3 bases. This CDR3 contains 16 residues. Here the CDR3 reads CAISVVRQGSYNEQFF. The DNA of the CDR3 is TGTGCCATCAGTGTGGTGAGACAGGGTAGCTACAATGAGCAGTTCTTC.

CDR3 sequence reads: CASSRNSEGTEAFF. DNA for the CDR3: TGTGCCAGCAGTCGAAATTCGGAGGGCACTGAAGCTTTCTTT. The chain employs TRBV6-5 and TRBJ1-1; D uncertain. V was shortened by 5 bases and J by 4 bases, with 14 bases between the two germline ends. Germline V gene lookup returns CDR1 MNHEY and CDR2 SVGAGI. The CDR3 runs to 14 residues.

The chain recombines TRBV7-8 with TRBJ2-1, with 9 bases aligning to TRBD2. Germline CDR1 reads SGHVS; CDR2 reads FQNEAQ. The CDR3 is 18 amino acids. V dropped 0 bases and J dropped 6; count of bases not matched to a gene: 12. In nucleotides, the CDR3 is TGTGCCAGCAGCTTAGCGAGGCGGGGGGGCCTTAAAACCAATGAGCAGTTCTTC. Residues: CASSLARRGGLKTNEQFF.

The gene calls are TRBV30 and TRBJ1-2; D is unclear. CDR1 is GTSNPN and CDR2 is SVGIG in the germline V gene (reference sequence). This CDR3 region has 12 residues. Between the trimmed V and J ends, which lost 3 bases and 4 bases, there was a span of 9 bases. The CDR3 reads CAWSVAPYGYTF. The CDR3 DNA sequence: TGTGCCTGGAGCGTTGCTCCCTATGGCTACACCTTC.

This sequence joins TRBV7-3 and TRBJ2-3; 8 bases fit TRBD2. V lost 10 bases, J lost 5 bases, and 2 bases stayed unmatched. The CDR3 is made up of 11 amino acids. Germline V gives CDR1 SGHTA, CDR2 FQGTGA. The CDR3 region is CATGGGDTQYF. In DNA form, the CDR3 reads TGTGCCACCGGGGGGGGAGATACGCAGTATTTT.

The chain carries TRBV12-3 or TRBV12-4 and TRBJ2-1; no firm D call. With 7 bases removed from V and 0 bases from J, the gap between germline ends came to 10 bases. CDR3 length equals 14 residues. This chain's CDR3 is CASTGESSYNEQFF. In DNA form, the CDR3 reads TGTGCCAGCACTGGCGAGAGCTCCTACAATGAGCAGTTCTTC.

V is TRBV5-1 and J is TRBJ1-5; 8 bases line up with TRBD1. V shed 4 bases and J 3 bases; nucleotides not matched to a gene: 12. Germline loops: CDR1 SGHRS, CDR2 YFSETQ. CDR3 length: 17 residues. CDR3 residues: CASSPGTGANPNQPQHF. The DNA for the CDR3 is TGCGCCAGCAGCCCGGGGACAGGCGCTAATCCCAATCAGCCCCAGCATTTT. The full variable domain, rest sourced from reference TRBV5-1 and TRBJ1-5, is KAGVTQTPRYLIKTRGQQVTLSCSPISGHRSVSWYQQTPGQGLQFLFEYFSETQRNKGNFPGRFSGRQFSNSRSEMNVSTLELGDSALYLCASSPGTGANPNQPQHFGDGTRLSIL.

There are a few counts of this clonotype. The V call is TRBV9, the J call TRBJ2-3; D not resolved. The CDR3 is 14 residues long. CDR1 and CDR2 (germline): SGDLS, YYNGEE. V dropped 0 bases and J dropped 2 bases, with 7 bases sitting between them. The CDR3 loop reads CASSVADPTDTQYF. In DNA, the CDR3 is TGTGCCAGCAGCGTAGCCGATCCCACAGATACGCAGTATTTT.

This chain uses TRBV9 with TRBJ1-2; D gene uncertain. CDR3 length: 14 amino acids. CDR1 is SGDLS and CDR2 is YYNGEE in the germline V gene. V lost 4 bases and J 4 bases, leaving 14 bases between the germline ends. For the CDR3, the DNA is TGTGCCAGCAGCACTACGAGTTTTAGCTATGGCTACACCTTC. Protein: CASSTTSFSYGYTF.